The 8 T cell receptor beta chains reported below all come from one sample, sequenced in a study of cytomegalovirus exposure and HLA in healthy donors. Generated by immunoSEQ multiplex PCR, the TCRdb table keeps only in-frame clones and is missing some. The sample lists hundreds of thousands of clones; more than 80% were seen once. Material: PBMCs. Receptors were obtained from a woman aged 18-29 years in good health and CMV-seronegative.

The V call is TRBV29-1, the J call TRBJ1-1; D is unresolved. V shed 5 bases and J shed 2 bases, with 9 bases lying between them. CDR1 and CDR2 from the germline V gene are SQVTM and ANQGSEA. The length of the CDR3 is 12 residues. The CDR3 here is CSVLPSNTEAFF. The CDR3 DNA follows: TGCAGCGTTCTTCCCTCCAACACTGAAGCTTTCTTT.

This clone was picked up one time. This chain joins TRBV6-1 and TRBJ1-5, with a possible D match to TRBD1 (5 bases). CDR1 MNHNS and CDR2 SASEGT come from the germline V gene. Trimming shortened V by 6 bases and J by 5 bases, and 11 bases separated the two germline ends. The CDR3 is made up of 13 amino acids. The CDR3: CASRGPGDQPQHF. CDR3 bases: TGTGCCAGCAGGGGGCCAGGCGATCAGCCCCAGCATTTT.

The rearrangement uses TRBV4-1 and TRBJ1-5, with D unresolved. Germline V gene data show CDR1 as MGHRA and CDR2 as YSYEKL. The CDR3 runs 13 residues. With 4 bases removed from V and 5 bases from J, the gap between germline ends came to 9 bases. CDR3 residues: CASSPRLHQPQHF. Here the CDR3 DNA reads TGCGCCAGCAGCCCCAGGTTGCATCAGCCCCAGCATTTT.

The chain joins TRBV9 to TRBJ2-5; TRBD2 might be the D (6 bases). Germline V gives CDR1 SGDLS, CDR2 YYNGEE. This CDR3 region has 14 residues. V was trimmed by 2 bases and J by 7 bases, leaving 15 bases between them. The CDR3 region is CASSVRDSLGTQYF. CDR3 coding DNA: TGTGCCAGCAGCGTCCGGGACTCCCTTGGGACCCAGTACTTC.

This chain uses TRBV5-6 with TRBJ1-2; unclear D gene. Between the trimmed V and J ends, which lost 1 base and 4 bases, there was a span of 8 bases. The CDR3 loop spans 13 amino acids. Germline values: CDR1 SGHDT, CDR2 YYEEEE. The CDR3 spells CASSLLVAYGYTF. CDR3 DNA sequence: TGTGCCAGCAGCTTGTTGGTGGCCTATGGCTACACCTTC.

The CDR3: CASFRAQGLNTEAFF. The CDR3 DNA reads as TGTGCCAGCTTCAGGGCTCAGGGGTTGAACACTGAAGCTTTCTTT. V gene TRBV2 combines with J gene TRBJ1-1, with D tentatively TRBD1 (6 bases). Trimming removed 8 bases at V and 0 bases at J, with 16 bases between. Per germline, CDR1 SNHLY and CDR2 FYNNEI. The CDR3 consists of 15 residues.

This chain connects TRBV5-1 to TRBJ2-7; tentatively, D is TRBD2 (6 bases). V was shortened by 0 bases and J by 1 base, with 14 bases between the two germline ends. The CDR3 consists of 16 residues. Germline V gene data show CDR1 as SGHRS and CDR2 as YFSETQ. The CDR3 reads CASSLGRREISYEQYF. The CDR3 bases are TGCGCCAGCAGCTTGGGTAGACGGGAGATTTCCTACGAGCAGTACTTC.

CDR3 sequence: CASSQLTGEAYEQYF. As DNA, the CDR3 is TGCGCCAGCAGCCAGCTCACAGGGGAAGCATACGAGCAGTACTTC. This sequence joins TRBV4-1 and TRBJ2-7; 7 nucleotides align to TRBD1. The germline CDR1 and CDR2 sequences are MGHRA and YSYEKL. The CDR3 is made up of 15 amino acids. Trimming removed 3 bases from V and 4 bases from J; junction bases left unmatched: 9.